This passage covers 14 T cell receptor beta chains from one sample sequenced in a study of technical replicates of blood from several donors. Assay: immunoSEQ multiplex PCR; the TCRdb copy retains only in-frame clones and omits some. Among under 80,000 clones listed, approximately 91% were seen once. Sequenced input: T cells isolated from PBMCs. The receptors originated from a human donor in good health. Some clones in this sample may be carry-over from other donors' samples.

The rearrangement links TRBV5-5 to TRBJ2-5; D possibly corresponds to TRBD2 (6 bases). Trimming removed 4 bases from V and 6 bases from J, with 16 bases in between. Germline assignment: CDR1 SGHKS and CDR2 YYEKEE (reference sequence). This CDR3 has 14 amino acids. The CDR3 DNA follows: TGTGCCAGCAGCCAGAATTGGGAGGCTAAGACCCAGTACTTC. Its protein product is CASSQNWEAKTQYF.

V gene TRBV16 combines with J gene TRBJ2-1, with D perhaps TRBD2 (6 bases). This CDR3 spans 16 amino acids. V was trimmed by 2 bases and J by 0 bases, leaving 11 bases between them. Germline V gives CDR1 KGHSY, CDR2 FQNENV. CDR3 DNA: TGTGCCAGCAGCCAAGACCGGGGGTTCTCCTACAATGAGCAGTTCTTC. Its translation: CASSQDRGFSYNEQFF.

This clone was seen only once. This rearrangement joins TRBV19 to TRBJ2-1, with 9 bases matching TRBD1. Unmatched junction bases numbered 7, after V lost 6 bases and J lost 7 bases. The germline gives CDR1 LNHDA, CDR2 SQIVND (reference sequence). This CDR3 has 14 residues. The CDR3 protein is CASSLQGAANEQFF. CDR3 bases: TGTGCCAGTAGCCTACAGGGGGCGGCGAATGAGCAGTTCTTC.

The chain is built from TRBV23-1 and TRBJ2-2, with D maybe TRBD1 (5 bases). TRBV23-1 is given ORF status, its function remaining uncertain. V lost 0 bases and J lost 9, with 11 bases in between. CDR3 size: 14 residues. The CDR3 reads CASSQSRQHRELFF. CDR3 nucleotides: TGCGCCAGCAGTCAATCGAGACAGCACCGGGAGCTGTTTTTT.

This clone occurred a few times. V usage is TRBV10-2 and J usage is TRBJ1-1, with 8 bases that match TRBD1. The CDR3 sequence is 15 residues long. The trim removed 0 bases at V and 10 bases at J, leaving 10 bases unmatched. Germline V CDR1 and CDR2: WSHSY, SAAADI. The CDR3 nucleotides are TGCGCCAGCAGTGAGTCTGGGACAGGTCCGAGGGCAGCTTTCTTT. This gives the protein CASSESGTGPRAAFF.

The CDR3 region is CASSLSGTGGLAGKLFF. CDR3 coding DNA: TGTGCCAGCAGTTTATCAGGGACAGGGGGCCTGGCGGGAAAACTGTTTTTT. The V call is TRBV28, the J call TRBJ1-4, with TRBD1 matching over 12 bases. Germline V gives CDR1 MDHEN, CDR2 SYDVKM. The V segment lost 1 base and the J segment 10 bases; nucleotides outside the gene matches: 10. The CDR3 spans 17 residues.

This chain links TRBV2 with TRBJ1-2, with D perhaps TRBD1 (6 bases). The germline V gene encodes CDR1 SNHLY and CDR2 FYNNEI. The CDR3 totals 13 residues. With 4 bases removed from V and 2 bases from J, the gap between germline ends came to 8 bases. The CDR3 coding sequence is TGTGCCAGCAGTGGACAGGAGAACTATGGCTACACCTTC. Translation gives CASSGQENYGYTF.

V gene TRBV9 combines with J gene TRBJ2-1, with TRBD2 identical over 12 bases. CDR1 and CDR2 from the germline V gene are SGDLS and YYNGEE. The CDR3 runs 14 residues. V shed 5 bases, J shed 8 bases, and the junction held 5 bases outside the gene matches. The DNA of the CDR3 is TGTGCCAGCAGGAGACTAGCGGGAGTGGATGAGCAGTTCTTC. Amino acid sequence: CASRRLAGVDEQFF.

The gene calls are TRBV10-3 and TRBJ2-2, with 11 bases matching TRBD2. From germline, CDR1 is ENHRY and CDR2 SYGVKD. The V gene end was trimmed by 1 base and the J gene end by 6 bases; junction bases not matched to a gene: 7. There are 17 residues in the CDR3. CDR3 in DNA: TGTGCCATCAGTGAGTACCCACTAGCGGGAGCGGCCGGGGAGCTGTTTTTT. Translating gives CAISEYPLAGAAGELFF.

The chain combines TRBV6-1 with TRBJ1-1; 7 nucleotides align to TRBD1. CDR1 is MNHNS, CDR2 SASEGT, per germline. The length of the CDR3 is 14 residues. V lost 2 bases and J lost 3; bases outside the gene matches: 3. CDR3 sequence: CASSETQGHTEAFF. The CDR3 nucleotides read TGTGCCAGCAGTGAAACACAGGGGCACACTGAAGCTTTCTTT.

CDR3 sequence reads: CASRDYTDTQYF. The DNA for the CDR3 is TGCGCCAGCAGAGACTACACAGATACGCAGTATTTT. J is TRBJ2-3 and V is TRBV5-1; a possible D gene is TRBD2 (5 bases). The CDR3 extends over 12 amino acids. The V end lost 5 bases, the J end lost 2 bases, and 6 bases lay between the germline ends. Germline V CDR1 and CDR2: SGHRS, YFSETQ.

This clone came up once. The chain combines TRBV18 with TRBJ1-2, with TRBD1 matching 9 bases. Trimming took 3 bases from V and 6 from J; bases not matched to a gene: 5. Looked up from germline, CDR1 is KGHSH and CDR2 is LQKENI. The CDR3 totals 14 residues. Here the CDR3 DNA reads TGTGCCAGCTCACCGGGTTGGACAGGGGATGGCTACACCTTC. It codes for CASSPGWTGDGYTF. The full variable domain, with the rest looked up from reference TRBV18 and TRBJ1-2, is NAGVMQNPRHLVRRRGQEARLRCSPMKGHSHVYWYRQLPEEGLKFMVYLQKENIIDESGMPKERFSAEFPKEGPSILRIQQVVRGDSAAYFCASSPGWTGDGYTFGSGTRLTVV.

The chain joins TRBV21-1 to TRBJ2-7; TRBD1 was called by the table and not checked on the DNA. TRBV21-1 is assigned pseudogene status. The CDR3 has 16 residues. In DNA form, the CDR3 reads TGTGCCAGCAGCAAAGTGGGGACAGAGTTAAAATACGAGCAGTACTTC. This translates into CASSKVGTELKYEQYF.

J is TRBJ1-2 and V is TRBV15, with TRBD1 matching over 8 bases. The CDR3 loop spans 15 amino acids. Trimming cost V 1 base and J 4 bases; bases outside gene matches: 5. From germline, CDR1 is LNHNV and CDR2 YYDKDF (reference sequence). The CDR3 nucleotides are TGTGCCACCAGCAGAGGGACAGGGCGGATCTATGGCTACACCTTC. It codes for CATSRGTGRIYGYTF.